This T cell receptor beta chain emerged from a study of shared clonotypes between healthy human individuals. Overall study findings and caveats: Estimated clonotype richness was generally higher in naive than memory subsets.

Per the germline V gene, CDR1 is LGHNT and CDR2 is FRNRAP. The CDR3 loop spans 18 amino acids. Trimming removed 0 bases at V and 5 bases at J, with 22 bases between. The naive CD8 subset, CD45RO-negative cells positively selected for CCR7, excluded terminally differentiated effector memory CD45RA+ cells. Worth noting for this clone: As yet, its antigen is unknown.

Using immunoSEQ multiplex PCR, the repertoire was profiled, and TCRdb retains in-frame clones only, with some absent. The data contain fewer than 1 million clones, about 96% of them singletons. The sample was naive CD8+ T cells sorted from blood. This sequence joins TRBV12-5 and TRBJ2-5; TRBD2 might be the D (5 bases). The clonotype comes from a man younger than 45 in good health. The CDR3 sequence is CASGLVLGGNPLEETQYF. The CDR3 DNA sequence: TGTGCTAGTGGTTTGGTACTAGGAGGAAACCCGTTAGAGGAGACCCAGTACTTC.